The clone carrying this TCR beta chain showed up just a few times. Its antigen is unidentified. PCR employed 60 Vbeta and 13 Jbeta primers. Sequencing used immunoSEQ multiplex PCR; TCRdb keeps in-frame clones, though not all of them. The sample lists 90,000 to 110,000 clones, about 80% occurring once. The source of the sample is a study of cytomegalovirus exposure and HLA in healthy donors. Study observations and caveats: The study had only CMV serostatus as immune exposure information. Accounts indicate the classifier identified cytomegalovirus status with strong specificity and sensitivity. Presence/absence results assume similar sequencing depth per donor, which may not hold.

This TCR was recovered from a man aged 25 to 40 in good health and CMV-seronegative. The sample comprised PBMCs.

The DNA for the CDR3 is TGTGCCAGTAGGAGCCCTGGGGCCAACGTCCTGACTTTC. It codes for CASRSPGANVLTF. The chain recombines TRBV6-5 with TRBJ2-6; unclear D gene. V shed 9 bases and J shed 2 bases, with 8 bases lying between them. Germline V gene sequence: CDR1 MNHEY, CDR2 SVGAGI. The CDR3 covers 13 residues.